This T cell receptor (beta chain) came from a study of T cells in Graves' hyperthyroidism and ophthalmopathy. This CDR3 region has 14 residues. The germline CDR1 and CDR2 sequences are SSHAT and FNYEAQ (reference sequence). This blood was taken when hyperthyroidism was first diagnosed, before any ophthalmopathy symptoms existed. The source material, RNA transcripts, was used to amplify TCR beta CDR3 regions. HTBI primers were used for first-round RT-PCR of the TCR CDR3. TCRdb analysed the multiplex PCR reads with MiXCR anew, one entry per CDR3 protein. This sample has some 250,000 distinct CDR3 sequences, with about 14% found just once. Comments on this clonotype: One end of the junction does not line up with germline, which may come from a read error.

The sample comprised blood. The chain links TRBV7-7 to TRBJ2-2; D may be TRBD2 (6 bases). The receptor was derived from a woman aged 40 to 50 with Graves' hyperthyroidism that later progressed to Graves' ophthalmopathy. The CDR3 region is CASSRGTDTGELFF. CDR3 bases: TGTGCTAGCAGCCGAGGGACTGACACCGGGGAGCTGTTTTTT.